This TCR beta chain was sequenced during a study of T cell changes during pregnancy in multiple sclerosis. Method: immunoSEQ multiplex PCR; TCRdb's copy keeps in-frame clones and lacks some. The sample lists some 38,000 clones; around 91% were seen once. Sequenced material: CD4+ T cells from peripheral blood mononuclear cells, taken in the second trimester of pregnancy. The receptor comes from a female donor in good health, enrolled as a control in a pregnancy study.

CDR3 protein: CASSLTSWADEKLFF. The CDR3 region has the DNA TGTGCCAGCAGCTTAACGAGCTGGGCAGATGAAAAACTGTTTTTT. The chain links TRBV7-2 to TRBJ1-4; D gene ambiguous. There are 15 residues in the CDR3. Germline values: CDR1 SGHTA, CDR2 FQGNSA. V lost 2 bases and J lost 6, with 13 bases in between.